This TCR beta chain was found in a study of blood T cell repertoires in COVID-19. In the study overall: Material from acute and convalescent COVID-19 was sourced from the United States, Italy and Spain.

Germline CDR1 reads KGHSH; CDR2 reads LQKENI. The CDR3 length is 15 residues. V lost 3 bases and J 1 base, leaving 10 bases between the germline ends. Using immunoSEQ multiplex PCR, the repertoire was profiled, and TCRdb retains in-frame clones only, with some absent. Among 270,000 or so clones listed, about 90% were seen once. The J gene is TRBJ1-5, the V gene TRBV18; D may be TRBD1 (6 bases). The sample was peripheral blood. This clonotype was obtained from a woman aged 60-70 years with COVID-19, enrolled during active disease. Here the CDR3 DNA reads TGTGCCAGCTCACCTACAGGGTTAAGCAATCAGCCCCAGCATTTT. Protein: CASSPTGLSNQPQHF.